This TCR beta chain was obtained from a study of blood T cell repertoires in COVID-19. Study background: Samples taken during acute and convalescent COVID-19 were collected in the United States, Italy and Spain.

Data came from immunoSEQ multiplex PCR; TCRdb stores just in-frame clones and leaves some out. The table lists nearly 350,000 clones, around 86% of them singletons. The CDR3 loop spans 14 amino acids. From germline, CDR1 is KGHSH and CDR2 LQKENI. V lost 6 bases, J lost 4 bases, and 13 bases lay in between. Patients from Seattle were sampled longitudinally, starting during active infection. Of note for this clone: This sample includes further DNA sequences coding for the same CDR3.

The receptor's source is a woman aged 50 to 60 with COVID-19, enrolled during active disease. The rearrangement joins TRBV18 to TRBJ1-5, with D possibly being TRBD1 (6 bases). The sample comprised peripheral blood. CDR3 loop: CASSPTGRNQPQHF. For the CDR3, the DNA is TGTGCCAGCTCTCCGACAGGACGGAATCAGCCCCAGCATTTT.